This is a list of T cell receptor beta chains from one sample in a study of blood T cell repertoires in COVID-19. Sequencing was performed with immunoSEQ multiplex PCR; in TCRdb, only in-frame clones are kept and a portion is missing. The sample has 410,000 or so clones, 89% seen once. Sequences were obtained from peripheral blood. The receptors derive from a woman in her thirties or forties with COVID-19, enrolled during active disease. The CDR3 runs from the conserved cysteine through the conserved F or W. The D gene is left open where the match is weak. Size is omitted from some rows. Given values are once, few, many or a class for expanded clones.

v_call: TRBV28; d_call: .; clone_size: few; j_call: TRBJ1-2; cdr3_nt: TGTGCCAGCAGGATCCGAGGAGAGCAGAGCGTCGGCTACACCTTC; cdr3_aa: CASRIRGEQSVGYTF
v_call: TRBV7-5; d_call: .; clone_size: .; j_call: TRBJ1-5; cdr3_nt: TGTGCCCCCGTCTCAGGGGACCCCAATCAGCCCCAGCATTTT; cdr3_aa: CAPVSGDPNQPQHF
v_call: TRBV10-3; d_call: .; clone_size: .; j_call: TRBJ1-5; cdr3_nt: TGTGCCATCACCAATCTTCCGGGTCAGCCCCAGCATTTT; cdr3_aa: CAITNLPGQPQHF
v_call: TRBV9; d_call: .; clone_size: .; j_call: TRBJ1-4; cdr3_nt: TGTGCCAGCAGCGTAGGTTCAGGGTATAATGAAAAACTGTTTTTT; cdr3_aa: CASSVGSGYNEKLFF
v_call: TRBV19; d_call: .; clone_size: .; j_call: TRBJ2-7; cdr3_nt: TGTGCCAGTTTGGAGGGGACGGGAGAGCAGTACTTC; cdr3_aa: CASLEGTGEQYF
v_call: TRBV6-2/TRBV6-3; d_call: .; clone_size: .; j_call: TRBJ2-7; cdr3_nt: TGTGCCAGCAGTTATGACAACAGGGCCGCTACCGAGCAGTACTTC; cdr3_aa: CASSYDNRAATEQYF
v_call: TRBV27; d_call: .; clone_size: .; j_call: TRBJ2-7; cdr3_nt: TGTGCCAGCAGTTTATCGGGGAGCGGGTTCTCCTACGAGCAGTACTTC; cdr3_aa: CASSLSGSGFSYEQYF
v_call: TRBV28; d_call: TRBD2; clone_size: .; j_call: TRBJ2-7; cdr3_nt: TGTGCCAGTGACCTGCGGGCGGGAGGGTACGAGCAGTACTTC; cdr3_aa: CASDLRAGGYEQYF
v_call: TRBV5-4; d_call: TRBD1; clone_size: once; j_call: TRBJ1-2; cdr3_nt: TGTGCCAGCAGCACGTTATACCGGGACAGGGGCCTGAGGGTCTATGGCTACACCTTC; cdr3_aa: CASSTLYRDRGLRVYGYTF
v_call: TRBV7-8; d_call: TRBD1; clone_size: few; j_call: TRBJ2-7; cdr3_nt: TGTGCCAGCAGCCCTACAGGGGCCTCCGAGCAGTACTTC; cdr3_aa: CASSPTGASEQYF
v_call: TRBV30; d_call: .; clone_size: .; j_call: TRBJ2-1; cdr3_nt: TGTGCCTGGAGTGTCATCGGGAGAAGTACTAATGAGCAGTTCTTC; cdr3_aa: CAWSVIGRSTNEQFF
v_call: TRBV24-1; d_call: .; clone_size: .; j_call: TRBJ1-5; cdr3_nt: TGTGCCACCAGTGATCCAAGACAGGACAATCAGCCCCAGCATTTT; cdr3_aa: CATSDPRQDNQPQHF
v_call: TRBV3-1/TRBV3-2; d_call: TRBD2; clone_size: .; j_call: TRBJ2-7; cdr3_nt: TGTGCCAGCAGCCAACATTTACTAGCGCCGAACTCCTACGAGCAGTACTTC; cdr3_aa: CASSQHLLAPNSYEQYF
v_call: TRBV28; d_call: TRBD2; clone_size: .; j_call: TRBJ2-7; cdr3_nt: TGTGCCAGCAGCAGACTAGCGGGTGACTCCTACGAGCAGTACTTC; cdr3_aa: CASSRLAGDSYEQYF
v_call: TRBV7-8; d_call: .; clone_size: .; j_call: TRBJ1-6; cdr3_nt: TGTGCCAGCAGCTTTTGGAGAGTGCAGGGGCCGAGCTCCTATAATTCACCCCTCCACTTT; cdr3_aa: CASSFWRVQGPSSYNSPLHF
v_call: TRBV6-2/TRBV6-3; d_call: .; clone_size: .; j_call: TRBJ1-2; cdr3_nt: TGTGCCAGCAGTGACACCCCAGGGGATGGGTATGGCTACACCTTC; cdr3_aa: CASSDTPGDGYGYTF
v_call: TRBV12-3/TRBV12-4; d_call: .; clone_size: .; j_call: TRBJ1-2; cdr3_nt: TGTGCCAGCAGTCGATTCAGTGTTGAAGGCTACACCTTC; cdr3_aa: CASSRFSVEGYTF
v_call: TRBV28; d_call: .; clone_size: once; j_call: TRBJ1-4; cdr3_nt: TGTGCCAGCAGTTTATCGGGAGGGACTAATGAAAAACTGTTTTTT; cdr3_aa: CASSLSGGTNEKLFF
v_call: TRBV25-1; d_call: .; clone_size: .; j_call: TRBJ2-1; cdr3_nt: TGTGCCAGCAGTCCTCCCCGAGGGCGGGGGCGGAATGAGCAGTTCTTC; cdr3_aa: CASSPPRGRGRNEQFF
v_call: TRBV12-3/TRBV12-4; d_call: .; clone_size: .; j_call: TRBJ2-7; cdr3_nt: TGTGCCAGCAGCCGTCAGGGCTGGGAGCAGTACTTC; cdr3_aa: CASSRQGWEQYF
v_call: TRBV2; d_call: .; clone_size: .; j_call: TRBJ2-7; cdr3_nt: TGTGCCAGCGGAGGGGGGGCTCTATTCTACGAGCAGTACTTC; cdr3_aa: CASGGGALFYEQYF
v_call: TRBV29-1; d_call: .; clone_size: few; j_call: TRBJ2-7; cdr3_nt: TGCAGCGTTGTGTGGGGAGATCCTGAGGACGAGCAGTACTTC; cdr3_aa: CSVVWGDPEDEQYF
v_call: TRBV29-1; d_call: .; clone_size: .; j_call: TRBJ1-3; cdr3_nt: TGCAGCGTTGTGTGGGGGCCCTCTGGAAACACCATATATTTT; cdr3_aa: CSVVWGPSGNTIYF
v_call: TRBV24-1; d_call: .; clone_size: .; j_call: TRBJ2-4; cdr3_nt: TGTGCCACCAGTGATTTCGGACAGGCGGGACCCAAAAACATTCAGTACTTC; cdr3_aa: CATSDFGQAGPKNIQYF
v_call: TRBV19; d_call: .; clone_size: .; j_call: TRBJ1-5; cdr3_nt: TGTGCCAGTAGTACCCTTTCGGTGGGGGGGGCGAGTCAGCCCCAGCATTTT; cdr3_aa: CASSTLSVGGASQPQHF
v_call: TRBV2; d_call: .; clone_size: .; j_call: TRBJ1-1; cdr3_nt: TGTGCCAGCCGACAGGCGCGCGACACTGAAGCTTTCTTT; cdr3_aa: CASRQARDTEAFF
v_call: TRBV28; d_call: .; clone_size: .; j_call: TRBJ2-7; cdr3_nt: TGTGCCAGCAGTTTACTATCTTCCTACGAGCAGTACTTC; cdr3_aa: CASSLLSSYEQYF
v_call: TRBV24-1; d_call: TRBD2; clone_size: once; j_call: TRBJ2-1; cdr3_nt: TGTGCCACCAGTGGCTTCAGCGGGGATGAGCAGTTCTTC; cdr3_aa: CATSGFSGDEQFF
v_call: TRBV6-1; d_call: .; clone_size: few; j_call: TRBJ1-2; cdr3_nt: TGTGCCAGCAGTGAGCAGAACGCACGAAACTATGGCTACACCTTC; cdr3_aa: CASSEQNARNYGYTF
v_call: TRBV2; d_call: TRBD1; clone_size: .; j_call: TRBJ1-5; cdr3_nt: TGTGCCAGCACCTGGGACAGCCGAAATCAGCCCCAGCATTTT; cdr3_aa: CASTWDSRNQPQHF
v_call: TRBV5-1; d_call: TRBD2; clone_size: .; j_call: TRBJ2-1; cdr3_nt: TGCGCCAGCAGCGCACTGGCAGCGGGGGCCAGGAATGAGCAGTTCTTC; cdr3_aa: CASSALAAGARNEQFF
v_call: TRBV18; d_call: .; clone_size: .; j_call: TRBJ1-3; cdr3_nt: TGTGCCAGCTCACCCAGGGAATGGGGCTCTGGAAACACCATATATTTT; cdr3_aa: CASSPREWGSGNTIYF
v_call: TRBV5-6; d_call: .; clone_size: .; j_call: TRBJ1-2; cdr3_nt: TGTGCCAGCAGCTTGCGAGGGAGTAATGGCTACACCTTC; cdr3_aa: CASSLRGSNGYTF
v_call: TRBV30; d_call: .; clone_size: .; j_call: TRBJ2-5; cdr3_nt: TGTGCCTGGAGCACAGGGTCGGAGACCCAGTACTTC; cdr3_aa: CAWSTGSETQYF
v_call: TRBV24-1; d_call: TRBD1; clone_size: once; j_call: TRBJ2-5; cdr3_nt: TGTGCCACCAGTGACACGGGGACAGGGGGAGAGACCCAGTACTTC; cdr3_aa: CATSDTGTGGETQYF
v_call: TRBV5-4; d_call: TRBD1; clone_size: .; j_call: TRBJ2-1; cdr3_nt: TGTGCCAGCAGCTGGACAGGGCTGGATGAGCAGTTCTTC; cdr3_aa: CASSWTGLDEQFF
v_call: TRBV27; d_call: TRBD2; clone_size: .; j_call: TRBJ2-3; cdr3_nt: TGTGCCAGCAGTTTACTCGGACTAGCGCGAGGTGCTAGCACAGATACGCAGTATTTT; cdr3_aa: CASSLLGLARGASTDTQYF
v_call: TRBV24-1; d_call: TRBD1; clone_size: .; j_call: TRBJ1-4; cdr3_nt: TGTGCCACCAGTGAAGTCTCAGGGGGAGCGGAAAAACTGTTTTTT; cdr3_aa: CATSEVSGGAEKLFF
v_call: TRBV5-1; d_call: TRBD1; clone_size: .; j_call: TRBJ2-7; cdr3_nt: TGCGCCAGCAGCTGGGACAGTTCTTCTTTCTACGAGCAGTACTTC; cdr3_aa: CASSWDSSSFYEQYF
v_call: TRBV9; d_call: TRBD2; clone_size: .; j_call: TRBJ2-3; cdr3_nt: TGTGCCAGCAGCCCCGAACGGGAGGCAGATACGCAGTATTTT; cdr3_aa: CASSPEREADTQYF
v_call: TRBV4-1; d_call: .; clone_size: .; j_call: TRBJ2-1; cdr3_nt: TGCGCCAGCAGCCAGACGTATGGCGGTTACTACAATGAGCAGTTCTTC; cdr3_aa: CASSQTYGGYYNEQFF
v_call: TRBV5-1; d_call: .; clone_size: few; j_call: TRBJ2-7; cdr3_nt: TGCGCCAGCAGCTCACTCTACGAGCAGTACTTC; cdr3_aa: CASSSLYEQYF
v_call: TRBV9; d_call: TRBD1; clone_size: .; j_call: TRBJ2-3; cdr3_nt: TGTGCCAGCAGCGTAAAGGACAGGGTGGGATACACAGATACGCAGTATTTT; cdr3_aa: CASSVKDRVGYTDTQYF
v_call: TRBV29-1; d_call: .; clone_size: .; j_call: TRBJ2-6; cdr3_nt: TGCAGCGCCCTGGCAGGGGCCGGGGCCAACGTCCTGACTTTC; cdr3_aa: CSALAGAGANVLTF
v_call: TRBV15; d_call: TRBD1; clone_size: .; j_call: TRBJ1-5; cdr3_nt: TGTGCCACCAGCAGAACAGGGGGCAATCAGCCCCAGCATTTT; cdr3_aa: CATSRTGGNQPQHF
v_call: TRBV7-3; d_call: .; clone_size: .; j_call: TRBJ1-3; cdr3_nt: TGTGCCAGCAGCTTAAACTCCCACTCTGGAAACACCATATATTTT; cdr3_aa: CASSLNSHSGNTIYF
v_call: TRBV6-6; d_call: .; clone_size: .; j_call: TRBJ2-5; cdr3_nt: TGTGCCAGCAGCCAAGGGGGTGGGACCCAGTACTTC; cdr3_aa: CASSQGGGTQYF
v_call: TRBV6-5; d_call: TRBD1; clone_size: .; j_call: TRBJ1-2; cdr3_nt: TGTGCCAGCAGGCCGGGACAGGGTTATGGCTACACCTTC; cdr3_aa: CASRPGQGYGYTF
v_call: TRBV10-3; d_call: TRBD2; clone_size: .; j_call: TRBJ2-7; cdr3_nt: TGTGCCATCGGCGGGGGAACCTACGAGCAGTACTTC; cdr3_aa: CAIGGGTYEQYF
v_call: TRBV18; d_call: TRBD1; clone_size: .; j_call: TRBJ1-1; cdr3_nt: TGTGCCAGCTCAACCAGGGGGATCGGAGAAGAAGCTTTCTTT; cdr3_aa: CASSTRGIGEEAFF
v_call: TRBV6-6; d_call: .; clone_size: few; j_call: TRBJ2-5; cdr3_nt: TGTGCCAGCAGTTACGCGACAGCACGCCAAGAGACCCAGTACTTC; cdr3_aa: CASSYATARQETQYF